The 5 T cell receptor beta chains presented below share a single source sample, sequenced in a study of cytomegalovirus exposure and HLA in healthy donors. Researchers ran the PCR with 60 Vbeta and 13 Jbeta primers. Generated by immunoSEQ multiplex PCR, the TCRdb table keeps only in-frame clones and is missing some. The table includes 90,000 to 100,000 clones, 65% to 85% detected once. Material for sequencing was PBMCs. These receptors all stem from an older woman in good health and CMV-seropositive.

The chain has TRBV27 and TRBJ1-1; D is possibly TRBD1 (5 bases). Germline values: CDR1 MNHEY, CDR2 SMNVEV (reference sequence). CDR3 length: 15 residues. V lost 6 bases, J lost 7 bases, and 21 bases lay in between. CDR3 protein: CASSDSGLSRGEAFF. CDR3 DNA sequence: TGTGCCAGCAGCGATAGCGGACTCTCAAGGGGTGAAGCTTTCTTT.

Comments on this clone: It may be a read error: a sequence one base away is much more abundant. The chain recombines TRBV11-2 with TRBJ2-3; D not resolved. The CDR3 loop spans 11 amino acids. Germline CDR1 SGHAT, CDR2 FQNNGV. The V end lost 1 base, the J end lost 6 bases, and 2 bases lay between the germline ends. CDR3 protein: CASSLADTQYF. The CDR3 nucleotides are TGTGCCAGCAGCTTAGCTGATACGCAGTATTTT.

This clone was counted a few times. This rearrangement joins TRBV2 to TRBJ1-5; the D gene is possibly TRBD1 (5 bases). Trimming shortened V by 0 bases and J by 0 bases, and 12 bases separated the two germline ends. Per germline, CDR1 SNHLY and CDR2 FYNNEI. This CDR3 has 17 residues. The CDR3 loop reads CASSEAPGGNSNQPQHF. CDR3 coding DNA: TGTGCCAGCAGTGAAGCTCCGGGGGGGAATAGCAATCAGCCCCAGCATTTT.

The gene calls are TRBV13 and TRBJ2-7; 11 bases map to TRBD2. The CDR3 consists of 15 residues. The germline CDR1 and CDR2 sequences are PRHDT and FYEKMQ (reference sequence). V was pared by 2 bases and J by 3 bases, with 3 bases of the junction left unmatched. The CDR3 is CASSLTSGSFYEQYF. DNA of the CDR3: TGTGCCAGCAGCTTAACTAGCGGGAGCTTCTACGAGCAGTACTTC.

This clone has only one observation. The J gene is TRBJ2-7, the V gene TRBV7-9; 7 nucleotides agree with TRBD2. V lost 7 bases to trimming and J lost 1 base; unmatched junction nucleotides: 10. CDR1 SEHNR and CDR2 FQNEAQ come from the germline V gene (reference sequence). This CDR3 contains 15 residues. CDR3 sequence reads: CASTPSGNPSYEQYF. The DNA for the CDR3 is TGTGCCAGCACCCCGAGCGGGAACCCATCCTACGAGCAGTACTTC. The full variable domain, its missing parts supplied by reference TRBV7-9 and TRBJ2-7, is DTGVSQNPRHKITKRGQNVTFRCDPISEHNRLYWYRQTLGQGPEFLTYFQNEAQLEKSRLLSDRFSAERPKGSFSTLEIQRTEQGDSAMYLCASTPSGNPSYEQYFGPGTRLTVT.